Following are 10 T cell receptor beta chains from one sample sequenced in a study of T cells in Graves' hyperthyroidism and ophthalmopathy. Using RNA transcripts as the source, TCR beta CDR3 regions were amplified. When the TCR CDR3 underwent first-round RT-PCR, the HTBI primer set was used. TCRdb called the multiplex PCR reads again in MiXCR, with one record for every CDR3 protein. The repertoire holds more than 350,000 distinct CDR3 sequences, with roughly 15% as singletons. The sample comprised blood. The receptors shown here come from a woman in her thirties with Graves' ophthalmopathy.

This clonotype occurred many times. The chain joins TRBV6-1 to TRBJ1-5; D is unclear. V gave up 0 bases and J gave up 0 bases, with 12 bases separating them. The germline V gene encodes CDR1 MNHNS and CDR2 SASEGT. This CDR3 has 17 residues. The CDR3 loop reads CASSEAPRRYSNQPQHF. CDR3 nucleotide sequence: TGTGCCAGCAGTGAAGCACCCCGCCGTTATAGCAATCAGCCCCAGCATTTT.

Concerning this clonotype: This may be a read error: a much more frequent sequence differs by one nucleotide. V and J are TRBV7-9 and TRBJ1-1; TRBD1 matches at 7 bases. This CDR3 is built from 13 residues. Germline CDR1 SEHNR, CDR2 FQNEAQ (reference sequence). The CDR3 region is CVSSLGGLTEAFF. The CDR3, as DNA: TGTGTCAGCAGCTTAGGGGGCTTGACTGAAGCTTTCTTT.

This clonotype was detected a few times. This chain uses TRBV19 with TRBJ1-1; no firm D call. The V end was cut by 5 bases, the J end by 8 bases, with 12 bases between. There are 12 residues in the CDR3. The germline CDR1 and CDR2 sequences are LNHDA and SQIVND (reference sequence). The CDR3 DNA reads TGTGCCAGTAGTTACAAGTCGAGAGAAGCTTTCTTT. Amino acids: CASSYKSREAFF.

This clonotype occurred many times. This chain links TRBV5-5 with TRBJ2-7; 12 bases fit TRBD1. In germline, CDR1 is SGHKS, CDR2 YYEKEE (reference sequence). With 1 base clipped from V and 1 base from J, the junction kept 12 bases outside the gene matches. The CDR3 is made up of 19 amino acids. This CDR3 reads CASSLPPGTGGSFSYEQYF. The CDR3 coding sequence is TGTGCCAGCAGCTTGCCCCCCGGGACAGGGGGCTCCTTTTCCTACGAGCAGTACTTC.

This chain's CDR3 is CSARSLAGGPGTGTGGQPQHF. For the CDR3, the DNA is TGCAGTGCTAGAAGTCTAGCGGGGGGGCCGGGCACCGGGACAGGGGGGCAGCCCCAGCATTTT. V is TRBV20-1 and J is TRBJ1-5; 11 nucleotides align to TRBD1. Germline V gives CDR1 DFQATT, CDR2 SNEGSKA (reference sequence). The junction had 25 bases not matched to a gene; V was cut back by 2 bases and J by 7 bases. The CDR3 runs to 21 residues.

Ten or more counts support this clonotype. This chain uses TRBV9 with TRBJ1-2; weak D call: TRBD1 (6 bases). Looked up from germline, CDR1 is SGDLS and CDR2 is YYNGEE. Trimming pared 4 bases from V and 4 bases from J, leaving 26 bases between. The CDR3 runs to 18 residues. The CDR3 coding sequence is TGTGCCAGCAGCATTCCGAAGGGGGTTGAAGACTGGGCCTATGGCTACACCTTC. Translated: CASSIPKGVEDWAYGYTF.

This clonotype was counted ten times or more. V usage is TRBV2 and J usage is TRBJ1-1; perhaps TRBD1 as D (6 bases). This CDR3 is built from 15 residues. Germline lookup yields CDR1 SNHLY and CDR2 FYNNEI. Trimming took off 11 bases at V and 2 bases at J, with 21 bases between the two ends. The CDR3 is CAGVRGAYKNTEAFF. CDR3 sequence (DNA): TGTGCCGGAGTTCGGGGGGCTTACAAAAACACTGAAGCTTTCTTT.

This clonotype was counted between two and nine times. CDR3 DNA sequence: TGCAGTGCTAGCGATACGGGTAATCAGCCCCAGCATTTT. Translation: CSASDTGNQPQHF. V and J are TRBV20-1 and TRBJ1-5; D is uncertain. The length of the CDR3 is 13 residues. V shed 3 bases and J shed 4 bases, with 10 bases lying between them. Germline V CDR1 and CDR2: DFQATT, SNEGSKA (reference sequence).

As regards this clonotype: Germline is not matched at one junction end, which may reflect a read error. The gene calls are TRBV12-3 or TRBV12-4 and TRBJ1-2, with D perhaps TRBD1 (6 bases). CDR3 length: 12 amino acids. The CDR3 loop is CASSPGAYGHTF. In DNA form, the CDR3 reads TGTGCCAGCAGCCCAGGGGCCTATGGCCACACCTTC.

The chain couples TRBV19 to TRBJ2-3; tentative D call: TRBD2 (6 bases). This CDR3 is 16 amino acids long. Germline CDR1 LNHDA, CDR2 SQIVND (reference sequence). V was trimmed by 6 bases and J by 2 bases, leaving 18 bases between them. The CDR3 loop is CASRAMTSFITDTQYF. CDR3 bases: TGTGCCAGTAGAGCCATGACTAGTTTCATCACAGATACGCAGTATTTT.